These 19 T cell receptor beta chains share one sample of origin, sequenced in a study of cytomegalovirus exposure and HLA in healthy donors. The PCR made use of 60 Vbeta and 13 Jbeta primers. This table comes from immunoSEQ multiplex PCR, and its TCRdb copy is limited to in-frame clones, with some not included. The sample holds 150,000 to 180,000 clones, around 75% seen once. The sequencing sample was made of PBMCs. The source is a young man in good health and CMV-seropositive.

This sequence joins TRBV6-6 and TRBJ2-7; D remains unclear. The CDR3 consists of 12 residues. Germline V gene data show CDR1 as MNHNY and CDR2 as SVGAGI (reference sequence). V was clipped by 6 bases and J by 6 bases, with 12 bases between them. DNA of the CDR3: TGTGCCAGCAGCCCCCCCTTTGTCGAGCAGTACTTC. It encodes CASSPPFVEQYF.

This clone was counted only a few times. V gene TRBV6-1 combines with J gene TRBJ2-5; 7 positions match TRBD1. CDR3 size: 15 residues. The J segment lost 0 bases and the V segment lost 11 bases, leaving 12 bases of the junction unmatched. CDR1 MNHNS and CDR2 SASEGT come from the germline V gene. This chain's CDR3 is CALSRGKGHQETQYF. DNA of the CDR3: TGTGCCCTTTCCAGGGGGAAGGGTCACCAAGAGACCCAGTACTTC.

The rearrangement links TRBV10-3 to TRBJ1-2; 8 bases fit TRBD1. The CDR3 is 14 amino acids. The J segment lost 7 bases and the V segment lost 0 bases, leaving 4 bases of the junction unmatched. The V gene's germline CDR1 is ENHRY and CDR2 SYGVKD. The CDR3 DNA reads TGTGCCATCAGTGAGTCGCAGGGGGCGCGTGGCTACACCTTC. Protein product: CAISESQGARGYTF.

DNA for the CDR3: TGTGCCAGCAGCTTCACCACAGGGACCGAGCAGTACTTC. This sequence encodes CASSFTTGTEQYF. The chain links TRBV7-9 to TRBJ2-7; D may be TRBD1 (6 bases). The CDR3 has 13 amino acids. The germline V and J ends were trimmed by 3 bases and 6 bases, with 12 bases remaining between them. Germline lookup yields CDR1 SEHNR and CDR2 FQNEAQ (reference sequence).

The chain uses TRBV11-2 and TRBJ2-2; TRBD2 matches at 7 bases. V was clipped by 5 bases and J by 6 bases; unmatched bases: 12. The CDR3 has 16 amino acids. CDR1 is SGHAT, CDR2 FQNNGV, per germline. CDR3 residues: CASSALRGFTSGELFF. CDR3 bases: TGTGCCAGCAGCGCCCTGCGGGGGTTTACCTCCGGGGAGCTGTTTTTT.

CDR3 DNA: TGTGCCTGGAGTGGACGTCGCGGGCTGGATACGCAGTATTTT. It specifies CAWSGRRGLDTQYF. This chain connects TRBV30 to TRBJ2-3, with TRBD2 as a possible D gene (5 bases). Germline CDR1 and CDR2: GTSNPN and SVGIG (reference sequence). Trimming removed 1 base at V and 6 bases at J, with 14 bases between. The CDR3 loop spans 14 amino acids.

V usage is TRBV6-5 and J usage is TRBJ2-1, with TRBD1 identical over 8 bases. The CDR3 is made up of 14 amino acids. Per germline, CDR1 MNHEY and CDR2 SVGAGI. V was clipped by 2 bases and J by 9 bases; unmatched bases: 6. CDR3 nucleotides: TGTGCCAGCAGTTACCCGGACAGGGCTAGTGAGCAGTTCTTC. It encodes CASSYPDRASEQFF.

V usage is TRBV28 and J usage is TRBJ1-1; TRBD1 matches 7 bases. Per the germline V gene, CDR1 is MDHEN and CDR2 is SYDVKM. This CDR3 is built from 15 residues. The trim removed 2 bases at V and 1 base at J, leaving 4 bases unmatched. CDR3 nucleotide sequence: TGTGCCAGCAGTTTAAGGTGGACAGGGAACACTGAAGCTTTCTTT. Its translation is CASSLRWTGNTEAFF.

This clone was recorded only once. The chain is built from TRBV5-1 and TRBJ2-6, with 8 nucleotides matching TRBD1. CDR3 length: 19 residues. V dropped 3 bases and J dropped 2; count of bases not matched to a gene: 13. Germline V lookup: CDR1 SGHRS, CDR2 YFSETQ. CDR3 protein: CASSSPAGQGSPGANVLTF. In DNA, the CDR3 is TGCGCCAGCAGCTCGCCCGCTGGACAGGGAAGCCCTGGGGCCAACGTCCTGACTTTC.

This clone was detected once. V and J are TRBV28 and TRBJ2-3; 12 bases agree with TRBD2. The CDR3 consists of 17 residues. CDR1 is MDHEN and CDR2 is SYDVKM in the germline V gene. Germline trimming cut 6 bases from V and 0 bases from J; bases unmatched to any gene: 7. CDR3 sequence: CASRETSGRPSTDTQYF. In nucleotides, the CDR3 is TGTGCCAGCAGAGAAACTAGCGGGAGGCCTAGCACAGATACGCAGTATTTT. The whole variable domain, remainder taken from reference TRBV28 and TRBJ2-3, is DVKVTQSSRYLVKRTGEKVFLECVQDMDHENMFWYRQDPGLGLRLIYFSYDVKMKEKGDIPEGYSVSREKKERFSLILESASTNQTSMYLCASRETSGRPSTDTQYFGPGTRLTVL.

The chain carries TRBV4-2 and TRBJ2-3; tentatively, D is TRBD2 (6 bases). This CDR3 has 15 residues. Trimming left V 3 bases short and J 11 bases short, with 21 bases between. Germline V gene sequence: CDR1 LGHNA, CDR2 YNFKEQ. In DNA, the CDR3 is TGTGCCAGCAGCCAGCCCCGGGAGTTCACGGGGGAGCAGTATTTT. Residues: CASSQPREFTGEQYF.

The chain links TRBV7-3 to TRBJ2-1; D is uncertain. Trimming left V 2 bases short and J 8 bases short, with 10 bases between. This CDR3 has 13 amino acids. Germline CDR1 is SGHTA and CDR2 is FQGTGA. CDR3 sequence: CASSLAGSDEQFF. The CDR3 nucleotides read TGTGCCAGCAGCTTAGCCGGGTCCGATGAGCAGTTCTTC.

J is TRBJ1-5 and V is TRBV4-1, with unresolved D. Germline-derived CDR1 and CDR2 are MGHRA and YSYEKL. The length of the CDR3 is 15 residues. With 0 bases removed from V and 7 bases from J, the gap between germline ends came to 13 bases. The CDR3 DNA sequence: TGCGCCAGCAGCCAAGATGGTCAGGAGGGACAGCCCCAGCATTTT. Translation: CASSQDGQEGQPQHF.

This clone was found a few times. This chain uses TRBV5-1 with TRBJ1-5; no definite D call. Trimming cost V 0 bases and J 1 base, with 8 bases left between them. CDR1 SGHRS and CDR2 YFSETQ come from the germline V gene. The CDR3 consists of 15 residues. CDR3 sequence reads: CASSLGQASNQPQHF. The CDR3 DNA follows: TGCGCCAGCAGCTTGGGGCAGGCGAGCAATCAGCCCCAGCATTTT.

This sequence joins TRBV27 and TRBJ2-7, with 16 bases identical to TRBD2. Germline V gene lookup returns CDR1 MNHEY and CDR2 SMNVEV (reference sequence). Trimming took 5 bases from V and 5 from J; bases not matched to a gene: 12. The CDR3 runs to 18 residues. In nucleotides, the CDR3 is TGTGCCAGCAGTCCACTTCCCGGGACTAGCGGGAGGGCCGACGAGCAGTACTTC. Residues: CASSPLPGTSGRADEQYF.

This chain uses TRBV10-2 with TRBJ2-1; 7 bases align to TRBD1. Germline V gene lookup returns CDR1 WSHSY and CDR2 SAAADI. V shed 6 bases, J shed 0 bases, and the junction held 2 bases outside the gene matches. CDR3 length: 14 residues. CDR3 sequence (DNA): TGCGCCAGCAGACCAGGGGGCTCCTACAATGAGCAGTTCTTC. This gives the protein CASRPGGSYNEQFF.

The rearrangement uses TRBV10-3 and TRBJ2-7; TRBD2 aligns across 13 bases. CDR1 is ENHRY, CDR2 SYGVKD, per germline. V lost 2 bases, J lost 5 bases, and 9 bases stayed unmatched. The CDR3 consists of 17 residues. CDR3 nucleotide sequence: TGTGCCATCAGTGAGACTAGCGGGGGGGCGAGTAAAAACGAGCAGTACTTC. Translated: CAISETSGGASKNEQYF.

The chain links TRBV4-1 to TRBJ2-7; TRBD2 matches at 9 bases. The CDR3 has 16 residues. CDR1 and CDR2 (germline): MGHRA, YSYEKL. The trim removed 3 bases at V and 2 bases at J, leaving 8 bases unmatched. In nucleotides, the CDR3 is TGCGCCAGCAGCCAGACGCCAGCGGGGGGTCCCTACGAGCAGTACTTC. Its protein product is CASSQTPAGGPYEQYF.

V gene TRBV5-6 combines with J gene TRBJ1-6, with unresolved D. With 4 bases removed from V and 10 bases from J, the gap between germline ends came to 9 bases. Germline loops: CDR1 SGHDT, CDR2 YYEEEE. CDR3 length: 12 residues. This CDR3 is CASSLLRSPLHF. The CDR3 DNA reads TGTGCCAGCAGCCTGCTGAGGTCACCCCTCCACTTT.